The rows below give T cell receptor beta chains drawn from one sample of a study of response to subunit inactivated influenza vaccine. TCRdb ran MiXCR on the RT-PCR reads and lists one entry per CDR3 protein. The data hold 530,000 or so distinct CDR3 sequences, with 12% observed a single time. This specimen consisted of PBMCs from blood, obtained on the day of vaccination. The receptor source for this set is a man aged 45 to 65 who received an inactivated influenza vaccine. Both conserved end residues are part of each CDR3. A D gene is named only where the DNA matches it firmly. Clone size is shown for a subset of rows, as once, few, many or a class of expanded clone.

clone_size j_call v_call d_call cdr3_nt cdr3_aa
. TRBJ2-2 TRBV9 . TGTGCCACCGACGGGGGCGCGGCCGGGGAGCTGTTTTTT CATDGGAAGELFF
. TRBJ2-1 TRBV10-3 TRBD2 TGTGCCATCAGTGCGGTCGGACTAGAGGGGTACAATGAGCAGTTCTTC CAISAVGLEGYNEQFF
many TRBJ2-7 TRBV7-2 . TGTGCCAGCAGCTTAGACCTATCCGAGCAGTACTTC CASSLDLSEQYF
. TRBJ2-2 TRBV5-1 TRBD1 TGCGCCAGCAGCCCCCTGACAGGGTTCCACACCGGGGAGCTGTTTTTT CASSPLTGFHTGELFF
many TRBJ2-3 TRBV9 TRBD2 TGTGCCAGCACCCCTAGCGGGAGGATGGATACGCAGTATTTT CASTPSGRMDTQYF
. TRBJ1-3 TRBV9 . TGTGCCAGCAGCGTCTCTGGTGGAGGGGACGGAAACACCATATATTTT CASSVSGGGDGNTIYF
many TRBJ1-6 TRBV6-2/TRBV6-3 . TGTGCCAGCAGCCGGTTGGTGGATTCACCCCTCCACTTT CASSRLVDSPLHF
. TRBJ2-1 TRBV30 . TGTGCCTGGAGTAAATCTAACCTTGGGAATGAGCAGTTCTTC CAWSKSNLGNEQFF
few TRBJ2-7 TRBV10-3 TRBD1 TGTGCCATCAGTAGGGACAGCTCCTACGAGCAGTACTTC CAISRDSSYEQYF
few TRBJ2-5 TRBV16 . TGTGCCAGCGTGCCGGGACTCATCGGGGAGACCCAGTACTTC CASVPGLIGETQYF
many TRBJ2-1 TRBV3-1 TRBD2 TGTGCCAGCAGCCAAGTCCTAGCGGGCAGAGAGCAGTTCTTC CASSQVLAGREQFF
. TRBJ2-3 TRBV7-2 TRBD2 TGTGCCAGCAGTACACAAAGGGGAGGGGCGGGAGGCACGCAGTATTTT CASSTQRGGAGGTQYF
few TRBJ2-5 TRBV6-1 TRBD2 TGTGCCAGCACCTATGTGATTAGCGGGAGTAAAGAGACCCAGTACTTC CASTYVISGSKETQYF
few TRBJ1-4 TRBV16 TRBD1 TGTGCCAGCAGCCAATCCAGGGGGCGCGATGAAAAACTGTTTTTT CASSQSRGRDEKLFF
many TRBJ2-7 TRBV7-9 . TGTGCCAGCAGCTTACCGGGATTTAGGGAGCAGTACTTC CASSLPGFREQYF
few TRBJ2-7 TRBV6-2/TRBV6-3 . TGTGCCAGCGGCTGGACGGGGGAAACCTACGAGCAGTACTTC CASGWTGETYEQYF
few TRBJ1-2 TRBV6-1 TRBD1 TGTGCCAGCAAGGCCGGGACAGGGAATACTAACTATGGCTACACCTTC CASKAGTGNTNYGYTF
. TRBJ2-3 TRBV4-3 TRBD2 TGCGCCAGCAGCCAAGATCAGGGGACTAGCGGGTACACAGATACGCAGTATTTT CASSQDQGTSGYTDTQYF
. TRBJ2-5 TRBV20-1 TRBD2 TGCAGTGCTAGACCCCAACTTGGGGCTAGCGGGACACAAGAGACCCAGTACTTC CSARPQLGASGTQETQYF
. TRBJ2-2 TRBV15 TRBD2 TGTGCCACCAGCAGAGCTGCGGGGGAATTGTCCGGGGAGCTGTTTTTT CATSRAAGELSGELFF
many TRBJ2-7 TRBV7-9 . TGTGCCGGCGTAGGTTTTAGCTCCTACGAGCAGTACTTC CAGVGFSSYEQYF
many TRBJ2-7 TRBV10-2 TRBD1 TGCGCCAGCAGTGTTGGGACAGGTGACTACGAGCAGTACTTC CASSVGTGDYEQYF
. TRBJ2-7 TRBV5-1 . TGCGCCAGCAGCATTATTGGGGACAAAACCTACGAGCAGTACTTC CASSIIGDKTYEQYF
many TRBJ2-5 TRBV29-1 . TGCAGCGTTGAGGGGTTGATGGGGACAATCCAAGAGACCCAGTACTTC CSVEGLMGTIQETQYF
. TRBJ1-4 TRBV3-1 TRBD1 TGTGCCAGCAGCCCAGGACAGGGTGGAAAACTGTTTTTT CASSPGQGGKLFF
. TRBJ2-7 TRBV15 . TGTGCCACCAGCAGAGGGACAGCGGGCTCCTACGAGCAGTACTTC CATSRGTAGSYEQYF
few TRBJ2-3 TRBV20-1 TRBD2 TGCAGTGCTAGAACCGGGAGGGCCTGGGATACGCAGTATTTT CSARTGRAWDTQYF
few TRBJ2-5 TRBV29-1 . TGCAGCGTAGGGGACGGCCAAGAGACCCAGTACTTC CSVGDGQETQYF
. TRBJ2-3 TRBV18 . TGTGCCAGCTCACCGCAAATTTACAGGGCTCGAGATACGCAGTATTTT CASSPQIYRARDTQYF
. TRBJ2-1 TRBV20-1 . TGCAGTGCTACCCCGGGGAGCTATGAGCAGTTCTTC CSATPGSYEQFF
once TRBJ2-7 TRBV11-1 . TGTGCCGGCAGCCCCAAGGCTCGGCTCGAGCAGTACTTC CAGSPKARLEQYF
. TRBJ2-1 TRBV12-3/TRBV12-4 . TGTGCCAGCAGTTTACGTCTCGGTGACACTTCTTACAATGAGCAGTTCTTC CASSLRLGDTSYNEQFF
many TRBJ2-1 TRBV12-3/TRBV12-4 TRBD1 TGTGCCAGCAGTACATACAGGGGCAATGAGCAGTTCTTC CASSTYRGNEQFF
few TRBJ2-5 TRBV28 TRBD2 TGTGCCAGCAGCCCCCTGGCTAGCGGGGGGGCCGGAGGCCAAGAGACCCAGTACTTC CASSPLASGGAGGQETQYF
. TRBJ2-1 TRBV12-3/TRBV12-4 TRBD1 TGTGCCAGCGCAGGGACAGGGCCGTACAATGAGCAGTTCTTC CASAGTGPYNEQFF
many TRBJ1-5 TRBV9 TRBD1 TGTGCCAGCAGCGGGGGACAGGGCGGACGACAGCCCCAGCATTTT CASSGGQGGRQPQHF
many TRBJ2-2 TRBV28 . TGTGCCAGCACAGGGTGGGGCACCGGGGAGCTGTTTTTT CASTGWGTGELFF
few TRBJ2-2 TRBV19 . TGTGCCAGTAGTATCGGGGATGCCGGGGAGCTGTTTTTT CASSIGDAGELFF
few TRBJ2-7 TRBV4-3 TRBD2 TGCGCCAGCAGCCCAGGACGGACTAGCCTTTCTTCCTACGAGCAGTACTTC CASSPGRTSLSSYEQYF
many TRBJ2-7 TRBV11-2 TRBD1 TGTGCCAGCAGCTTTATGCGACAGGGGATGACTATGCCCTACGAGCAGTACTTC CASSFMRQGMTMPYEQYF
few TRBJ2-7 TRBV18 TRBD1 TGTGCCAGCTCACCACCCGGGACAGGGGGCGAGCAGTACTTC CASSPPGTGGEQYF
many TRBJ1-2 TRBV7-2 TRBD1 TGTGCCAGCAGCTTAGCGCCGACAGGGACGAACCCCGGCTACACCTTC CASSLAPTGTNPGYTF
once TRBJ2-1 TRBV7-2 TRBD2 TGTGCCAGCAGCCCTAAGGGTCTAGCGGGAGGTAAGGGTGAGCAGTTCTTC CASSPKGLAGGKGEQFF
. TRBJ2-3 TRBV15 . TGTGCCACCAGCAGAGATCACAGCGCAGATACGCAGTATTTT CATSRDHSADTQYF
. TRBJ1-2 TRBV29-1 . TGCAGCGCCGGAGAGACGGACTATGGCTACACCTTC CSAGETDYGYTF
many TRBJ2-7 TRBV12-3/TRBV12-4 . TGTGCCAGCAGTCCCGGTCGCAGGGTTTACGAGCAGTACTTC CASSPGRRVYEQYF
. TRBJ2-3 TRBV20-1 TRBD2 TGCAGTGCCGGTCGCCGGGGGGGCGTGGCAGATACGCAGTATTTT CSAGRRGGVADTQYF
. TRBJ2-2 TRBV11-2 TRBD2 TGTGCCAGCAGCCGATACGGGACTAGCGGGGCGAACACCGAGGAGCTGTTTTTT CASSRYGTSGANTEELFF
. TRBJ2-3 TRBV27 . TGTGCCAGCACAAGAGGGCGCCTCACAGATACGCAGTATTTT CASTRGRLTDTQYF